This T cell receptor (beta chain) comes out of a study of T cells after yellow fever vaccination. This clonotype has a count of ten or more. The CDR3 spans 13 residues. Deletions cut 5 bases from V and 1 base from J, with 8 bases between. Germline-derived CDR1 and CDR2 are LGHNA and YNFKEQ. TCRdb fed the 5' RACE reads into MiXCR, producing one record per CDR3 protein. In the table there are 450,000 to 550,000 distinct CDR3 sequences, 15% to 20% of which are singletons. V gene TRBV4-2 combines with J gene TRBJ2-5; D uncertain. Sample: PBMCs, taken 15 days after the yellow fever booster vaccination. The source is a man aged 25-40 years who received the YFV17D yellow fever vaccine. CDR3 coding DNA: TGTGCCAGCAGCGGGCCCCTCCAAGAGACCCAGTACTTC. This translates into CASSGPLQETQYF.